These 18 T cell receptor beta chains were all obtained from the same sample, sequenced in a study of naive and memory T cell subsets. Ligated cDNA underwent four rounds of PCR with nested alpha and beta constant region primers and SP2. TCRdb reprocessed the UMI-ligation and nested PCR reads via MiXCR and lists one record per CDR3 protein. The table includes over 20,000 distinct CDR3 sequences, 5.2% detected once. TCR cDNA received a 3' ligated oligonucleotide that carried a UMI. The sequenced sample was blood. Receptor source: an adult in good health.

This clonotype was seen at least ten times. CDR3 in amino acids: CASSPGQGWEKLFF. In DNA form, the CDR3 reads TGTGCCAGCAGTCCGGGACAGGGGTGGGAAAAACTGTTTTTT. This chain links TRBV12-3 or TRBV12-4 with TRBJ1-4; 10 nucleotides agree with TRBD1. The trim removed 5 bases at V and 8 bases at J, leaving 5 bases unmatched. This CDR3 spans 14 amino acids.

The table lists this clonotype with many counts. The rearrangement uses TRBV12-5 and TRBJ2-5; 7 bases match TRBD1. From germline, CDR1 is LGHNT and CDR2 FRNRAP. The CDR3 sequence is 14 residues long. Trimming cost V 5 bases and J 5 bases; bases outside gene matches: 8. Here the CDR3 DNA reads TGTGCTAGTGGTGAGGGACAGCCCGGGGAGACCCAGTACTTC. Translated: CASGEGQPGETQYF.

This clonotype has at least ten counts. The DNA for the CDR3 is TGTGCCAGCAGTTACATCCGGGCCAATCAGCCCCAGCATTTT. Translated: CASSYIRANQPQHF. The chain joins TRBV6-5 to TRBJ1-5; D uncertain. Per germline, CDR1 MNHEY and CDR2 SVGAGI. This CDR3 spans 14 amino acids. The ends were cut back, 2 bases at V and 3 bases at J, with 8 bases in the middle.

In this sample, this clonotype turned up many times. The chain joins TRBV29-1 to TRBJ2-1; 7 bases are a match to TRBD2. V dropped 6 bases and J dropped 13; count of bases not matched to a gene: 9. The germline gives CDR1 SQVTM, CDR2 ANQGSEA. The CDR3 extends over 11 amino acids. CDR3 bases: TGCAGCGTGAGGGAGGGAACGGGCCAGTTCTTC. Protein: CSVREGTGQFF.

This clonotype was counted a few times. This chain links TRBV18 with TRBJ1-2; no firm D call. V was pared by 3 bases and J by 0 bases, with 8 bases between. The germline V gene encodes CDR1 KGHSH and CDR2 LQKENI. The CDR3 extends over 14 amino acids. This CDR3 reads CASSPGQTNYGYTF. The CDR3 nucleotides read TGTGCCAGCTCACCTGGGCAGACTAACTATGGCTACACCTTC.

This clonotype was seen repeatedly, ten times or more. The gene calls are TRBV7-2 and TRBJ1-4, with no clear D. Looked up from germline, CDR1 is SGHTA and CDR2 is FQGNSA. With 5 bases removed from V and 7 bases from J, the gap between germline ends came to 17 bases. The CDR3 runs 15 residues. The CDR3 loop reads CASSLNVGRSEKLFF. CDR3 nucleotide sequence: TGTGCCAGCAGCCTCAATGTGGGGAGGAGTGAAAAACTGTTTTTT.

The chain couples TRBV2 to TRBJ2-5; D not certain. The V gene's germline CDR1 is SNHLY and CDR2 FYNNEI. The CDR3 contains 11 residues. Trimming left V 6 bases short and J 4 bases short, with 6 bases between. CDR3 sequence reads: CASSEVETQYF. The CDR3 nucleotides read TGTGCCAGCAGCGAGGTAGAGACCCAGTACTTC.

This clonotype was detected many times. Compared with germline, one end of the junction differs, possibly owing to a read error. The V gene is TRBV29-1, the J gene TRBJ2-3; D is unresolved. The germline CDR1 and CDR2 sequences are SQVTM and ANQGSEA. CDR3 length: 11 amino acids. The CDR3 spells CSVPLQQTHIF. The CDR3 nucleotides read TGCAGCGTACCCCTTCAACAGACCCACATTTTT.

A remark on this clonotype: This clone may be a read error of a much larger clone one base away. V is TRBV29-1 and J is TRBJ1-6; no clear D gene. From germline, CDR1 is SQVTM and CDR2 ANQGSEA. The CDR3 totals 15 residues. DNA for the CDR3: TGCAGCGCCCAGGACGGCAACTCCTATAATTCACCCCCCCACTTT. Its protein product is CSAQDGNSYNSPPHF.

This clonotype is labeled medium-sized. V and J are TRBV12-3 or TRBV12-4 and TRBJ2-1; D unresolved. The CDR3 has 10 amino acids. V gave up 6 bases and J gave up 8 bases, with 5 bases separating them. The chain's CDR3 is CASSRDEQFF. The CDR3 DNA reads as TGTGCCAGCAGCCGTGATGAGCAGTTCTTC.

As regards this clonotype: A clone one base away is much larger, so this may be a read error. The chain uses TRBV29-1 and TRBJ1-5; possibly TRBD1 for D (5 bases). CDR1 and CDR2 (germline): SQVTM, ANQGSEA. The CDR3 runs 14 residues. For the CDR3, the DNA is TGCGGCGTTGCTGACAGTAATAGCAATCAGCCCCAGCATTTT. Protein sequence: CGVADSNSNQPQHF. Complete variable domain (other parts from reference TRBV29-1 and TRBJ1-5): SAVISQKPSRDICQRGTSLTIQCQVDSQVTMMFWYRQQPGQSLTLIATANQGSEATYESGFVIDKFPISRPNLTFSTLTVSNMSPEDSSIYLCGVADSNSNQPQHFGDGTRLSIL.

This clonotype was recorded many times. The rearrangement uses TRBV2 and TRBJ1-1; D gene uncertain. Per germline, CDR1 SNHLY and CDR2 FYNNEI. This CDR3 comprises 14 residues. The germline V and J ends were trimmed by 2 bases and 0 bases, with 7 bases remaining between them. CDR3 loop: CASSERTVNTEAFF. In nucleotides, the CDR3 is TGTGCCAGCAGTGAAAGGACGGTGAACACTGAAGCTTTCTTT. The full variable domain, its missing parts supplied by reference TRBV2 and TRBJ1-1, is EPEVTQTPSHQVTQMGQEVILRCVPISNHLYFYWYRQILGQKVEFLVSFYNNEISEKSEIFDDQFSVERPDGSNFTLKIRSTKLEDSAMYFCASSERTVNTEAFFGQGTRLTVV.

This clonotype was observed a few times. This chain connects TRBV6-6 to TRBJ2-2; a possible D gene is TRBD1 (6 bases). V lost 6 bases to trimming and J lost 6 bases, with 11 bases between them. CDR3 length equals 13 residues. Germline lookup yields CDR1 MNHNY and CDR2 SVGAGI (reference sequence). The CDR3 DNA reads TGTGCCAGCAGCATACAGGGTTCCGGGGAGCTGTTTTTT. It specifies CASSIQGSGELFF.

As for this clonotype: A much larger clonotype is one base distant, so this may be a read error. The rearrangement joins TRBV12-3 or TRBV12-4 to TRBJ2-1; D perhaps matches TRBD1 (6 bases). The V end was cut by 8 bases, the J end by 2 bases, with 19 bases between. This CDR3 region has 16 residues. CDR3 sequence (DNA): TGTGCCAGCGGACCTCACAGGGTTTACCCCTACAATGAGCAGTTCTTC. The encoded protein is CASGPHRVYPYNEQFF.

This clonotype has a count of ten or more. The chain joins TRBV29-1 to TRBJ2-3, with TRBD2 as a possible D gene (6 bases). V gave up 4 bases and J gave up 0 bases, with 11 bases separating them. The CDR3 has 14 residues. Germline CDR1 SQVTM, CDR2 ANQGSEA. The CDR3 nucleotides read TGCAGCGTTGGGATAGCGGTGAGCACAGATACGCAGTATTTT. Translated, it gives CSVGIAVSTDTQYF.

This clonotype was observed many times. The genes are TRBV10-3 and TRBJ1-5; D might be TRBD1 (5 bases). The V gene lost 10 bases and the J gene lost 7 bases, with 20 bases spanning the gap. This CDR3 region has 14 residues. The germline gives CDR1 ENHRY, CDR2 SYGVKD. CDR3 nucleotides: TGTGCCACCCGGGATTCCGGGGCAAACCAGCCCCAGCATTTT. Translated, it gives CATRDSGANQPQHF.

The chain employs TRBV3-1 and TRBJ2-2; perhaps TRBD2 as D (6 bases). The V gene's germline CDR1 is LGHDT and CDR2 YNNKEL (reference sequence). The CDR3 is 15 amino acids. V lost 4 bases and J lost 7, with 16 bases in between. The CDR3 region is CASSLKPGVLGELFF. CDR3 sequence (DNA): TGTGCCAGCAGCCTAAAACCGGGAGTCCTCGGGGAGCTGTTTTTT.

This clonotype showed up many times. This sequence joins TRBV9 and TRBJ1-4, with D perhaps TRBD1 (6 bases). V was clipped by 2 bases and J by 2 bases, with 13 bases between them. The CDR3 runs to 16 residues. The germline gives CDR1 SGDLS, CDR2 YYNGEE. The CDR3 here is CASSVGAFRTNEKLFF. Here the CDR3 DNA reads TGTGCCAGCAGCGTGGGGGCATTTCGGACTAATGAAAAACTGTTTTTT.